This record covers a single T cell receptor (beta chain). Looked up from germline, CDR1 is SGHTA and CDR2 is FQGNSA. The J segment lost 4 bases and the V segment lost 6 bases, leaving 6 bases of the junction unmatched. The CDR3 runs 16 residues. The assay was immunoSEQ multiplex PCR, and TCRdb's table has in-frame clones only and misses some. Counted here are about 110,000 clones, about 92% occurring once; the ten biggest clones make up 3.3%. These data are taken from a study of CD4+ T cells in melanoma. The V and J genes are TRBV7-2 and TRBJ2-1; 13 bases are shared with TRBD2. This sequence originates from a human donor with melanoma. The material sequenced was peripheral blood. In DNA, the CDR3 is TGTGCCAGCAGAGGCGGGACTAGCGGGGATTACAATGAGCAGTTCTTC. It translates to CASRGGTSGDYNEQFF.